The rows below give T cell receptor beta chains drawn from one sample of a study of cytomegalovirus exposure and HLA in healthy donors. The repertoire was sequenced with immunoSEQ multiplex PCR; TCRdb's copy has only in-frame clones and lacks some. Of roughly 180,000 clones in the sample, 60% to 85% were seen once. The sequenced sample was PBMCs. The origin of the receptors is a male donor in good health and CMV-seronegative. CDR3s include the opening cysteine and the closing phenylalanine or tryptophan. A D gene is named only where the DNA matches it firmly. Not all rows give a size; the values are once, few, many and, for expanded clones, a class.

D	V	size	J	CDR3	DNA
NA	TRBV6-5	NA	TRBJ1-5	CASRHLRGNQPQHF	TGTGCCAGCAGACACCTACGGGGCAATCAGCCCCAGCATTTT
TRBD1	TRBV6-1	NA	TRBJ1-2	CASSGDRDYGYTF	TGTGCCAGTAGTGGGGACAGGGACTATGGCTACACCTTC
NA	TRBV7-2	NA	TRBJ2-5	CASSSVETQYF	TGTGCCAGCAGCTCTGTGGAGACCCAGTACTTC
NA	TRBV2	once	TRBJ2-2	CASSSRGAGELFF	TGTGCCAGCTCTAGCAGGGGTGCCGGGGAGCTGTTTTTT
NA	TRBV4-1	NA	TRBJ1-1	CASSQDRRSREAFF	TGCGCCAGCAGCCAAGATCGTCGGTCCCGTGAAGCTTTCTTT
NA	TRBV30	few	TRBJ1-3	CAWRVSILPPQRLNTIYF	TGTGCCTGGAGGGTCTCTATCCTCCCCCCCCAACGGTTGAACACCATATATTTT
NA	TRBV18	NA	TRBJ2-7	CASSSSYEQYF	TGTGCCAGCTCGAGCTCCTACGAGCAGTACTTC
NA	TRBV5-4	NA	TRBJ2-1	CASSLTSNEQFF	TGTGCCAGCAGCTTGACCAGCAATGAGCAGTTCTTC
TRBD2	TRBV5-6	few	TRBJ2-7	CASSQGLAGGPYEQYF	TGTGCCAGCAGCCAGGGACTAGCGGGGGGGCCCTACGAGCAGTACTTC
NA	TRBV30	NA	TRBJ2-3	CAWSEGLPDTQYF	TGTGCCTGGAGTGAGGGGCTACCGGATACGCAGTATTTT
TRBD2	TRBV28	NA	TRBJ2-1	CASSPPLAGASNEQFF	TGTGCCAGCAGTCCGCCACTAGCGGGAGCATCCAATGAGCAGTTCTTC
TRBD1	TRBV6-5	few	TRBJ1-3	CASSSTGGSGNTIYF	TGTGCCAGCAGTTCAACAGGGGGCTCTGGAAACACCATATATTTT
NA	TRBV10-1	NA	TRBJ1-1	CASSDQGLNTEAFF	TGCGCCAGCAGTGACCAGGGGTTGAACACTGAAGCTTTCTTT
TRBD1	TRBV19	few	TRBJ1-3	CASSTGQSSGNTIYF	TGTGCCAGTAGTACGGGACAGAGCTCTGGAAACACCATATATTTT
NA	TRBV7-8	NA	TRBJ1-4	CASSLMRPRPNEKLFF	TGTGCCAGCAGCCTGATGAGGCCCCGACCTAATGAAAAACTGTTTTTT
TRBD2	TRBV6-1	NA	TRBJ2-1	CASGSTSGWDEQFF	TGTGCCAGCGGATCAACTAGCGGATGGGATGAGCAGTTCTTC
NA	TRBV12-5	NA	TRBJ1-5	CASGFSGGDQPQHF	TGTGCTAGTGGTTTCAGCGGGGGCGATCAGCCCCAGCATTTT
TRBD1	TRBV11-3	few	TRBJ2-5	CASSQDRGKTQYF	TGTGCCAGCAGCCAGGACAGGGGAAAGACCCAGTACTTC
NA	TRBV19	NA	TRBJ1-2	CASSIAGGVSYGYTF	TGTGCCAGTAGTATAGCCGGCGGAGTAAGCTATGGCTACACCTTC
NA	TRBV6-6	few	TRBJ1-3	CASSFRGGLPGNTIYF	TGTGCCAGCAGTTTCAGAGGGGGTTTGCCTGGAAACACCATATATTTT
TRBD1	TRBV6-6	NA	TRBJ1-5	CASSRQGGNQPQHF	TGTGCCAGCAGCCGACAGGGAGGCAATCAGCCCCAGCATTTT
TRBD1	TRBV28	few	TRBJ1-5	CASLDRGFMEPQHF	TGTGCCAGCTTAGACAGGGGATTTATGGAGCCCCAGCATTTT
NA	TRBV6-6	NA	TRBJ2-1	CASIFRGLNVNEQFF	TGTGCCAGCATTTTCAGGGGCCTAAATGTCAATGAGCAGTTCTTC
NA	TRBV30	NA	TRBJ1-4	CARGSENEKLFF	TGTGCCCGAGGGAGTGAAAATGAAAAACTGTTTTTT
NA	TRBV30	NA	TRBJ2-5	CALHRVVETQYF	TGTGCCCTACACAGGGTGGTGGAGACCCAGTACTTC
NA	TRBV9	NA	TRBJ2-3	CASSVASDTQYF	TGTGCCAGCAGCGTAGCTTCCGATACGCAGTATTTT
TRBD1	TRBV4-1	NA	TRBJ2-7	CASSQADRGPSYEQYF	TGCGCCAGCAGCCAAGCGGACAGGGGGCCATCCTACGAGCAGTACTTC
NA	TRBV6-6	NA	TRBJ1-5	CASSFPRGFYNQPQHF	TGTGCCAGCAGTTTCCCTAGGGGCTTCTACAATCAGCCCCAGCATTTT
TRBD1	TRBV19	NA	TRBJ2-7	CANSSQGQGRNEQYF	TGTGCCAATAGTAGCCAGGGACAGGGGAGGAACGAGCAGTACTTC
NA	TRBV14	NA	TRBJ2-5	CASSHSDFQETQYF	TGTGCCAGCAGCCACTCGGACTTCCAAGAGACCCAGTACTTC
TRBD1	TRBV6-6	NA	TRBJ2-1	CASSSTPGQGWFF	TGTGCCAGTAGTTCTACACCGGGACAGGGGTGGTTCTTC
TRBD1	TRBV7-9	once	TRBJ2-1	CSSSPRAGTGGYNEQFF	TGTTCCAGCAGCCCTAGGGCCGGGACAGGGGGATACAATGAGCAGTTCTTC
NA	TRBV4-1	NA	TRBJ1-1	CASSHPKTGMNTEAFF	TGCGCCAGCAGCCACCCAAAAACAGGGATGAACACTGAAGCTTTCTTT
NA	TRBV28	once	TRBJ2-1	CASRGDSYNEQFF	TGTGCCAGCAGGGGGGACTCGTACAATGAGCAGTTCTTC
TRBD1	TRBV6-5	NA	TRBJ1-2	CATEGQVNYGYTF	TGTGCCACCGAGGGACAGGTTAACTATGGCTACACCTTC
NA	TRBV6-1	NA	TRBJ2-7	CASSVGGAGGYEQYF	TGTGCCAGCAGTGTAGGAGGAGCGGGTGGCTACGAGCAGTACTTC
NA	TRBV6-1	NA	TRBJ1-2	CASSDLRGDGYTF	TGTGCCAGCAGTGACCTCAGGGGCGATGGCTACACCTTC
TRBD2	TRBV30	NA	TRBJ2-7	CAGGGYEQYF	TGTGCCGGGGGGGGTTACGAGCAGTACTTC
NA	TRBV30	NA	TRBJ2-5	CAWRPEGTGTQYF	TGTGCCTGGAGACCCGAGGGTACGGGAACCCAGTACTTC
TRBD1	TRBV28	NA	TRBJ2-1	CASSGQGARVGNEQFF	TGTGCCAGCAGTGGACAGGGGGCGAGGGTAGGCAATGAGCAGTTCTTC
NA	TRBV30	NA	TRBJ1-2	CACSRPVNYGYTF	TGTGCCTGTAGCAGACCGGTAAACTATGGCTACACCTTC
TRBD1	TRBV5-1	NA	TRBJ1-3	CASSADRAYSGNTIYF	TGCGCCAGCAGCGCGGACAGGGCTTACTCTGGAAACACCATATATTTT
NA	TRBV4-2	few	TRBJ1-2	CASSQEGRTGDVYGYTF	TGTGCCAGCAGCCAAGAGGGTCGAACCGGGGATGTCTATGGCTACACCTTC
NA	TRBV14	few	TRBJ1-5	CASSQRGGNQPQHF	TGTGCCAGCAGCCAACGGGGGGGGAATCAGCCCCAGCATTTT
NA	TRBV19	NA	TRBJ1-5	CASNYPAGQNSNQPQHF	TGTGCCAGTAACTATCCCGCCGGACAAAATAGCAATCAGCCCCAGCATTTT
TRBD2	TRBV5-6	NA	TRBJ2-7	CASSSGGQGEQYF	TGTGCCAGCAGCTCGGGGGGTCAAGGCGAGCAGTACTTC
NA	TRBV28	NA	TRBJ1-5	CASSDSNQPQHF	TGTGCCAGCAGTGACAGTAATCAGCCCCAGCATTTT
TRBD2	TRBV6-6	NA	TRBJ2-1	CATLAGDGEQFF	TGTGCCACCTTGGCGGGAGACGGTGAGCAGTTCTTC
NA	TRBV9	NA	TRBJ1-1	CASSVEGHTEAFF	TGTGCCAGCAGCGTAGAGGGGCACACTGAAGCTTTCTTT